Sequencing of this T cell receptor beta chain was carried out in a study of regulatory T cells in long-lasting Graves disease. Time point noted: persistent/refractory GD, antithyroid drugs over 5 years with positive TRAb. After RNA was extracted from PBMCs, the TCR library was made from it. Under American Thyroid Association guidelines, Graves' disease was diagnosed. As a group, patients came from one endocrinology department in Xi'an, China. CDR1 and CDR2 from the germline V gene are LNHDA and SQIVND (reference sequence). The CDR3 spans 12 residues. The trim removed 6 bases at V and 8 bases at J, leaving 5 bases unmatched. Study findings and constraints: Persistent Graves' patients showed a TCR diversity that was lower than that of newly diagnosed ones. When disease was persistent, TRBV28, TRBJ1-2 and TRBJ2-5 were the favored segments.

Arm-PCR of CDR3 regions and iRepertoire HTBI primers were used to build TCR beta libraries. One entry per CDR3 protein results from TCRdb running MiXCR on the multiplex PCR reads. The sample contains fewer than 550,000 distinct CDR3 sequences, around a fifth of which appear only once. This clonotype was recorded a few times. Its cognate antigen is unknown. The chain has TRBV19 and TRBJ1-1; TRBD1 aligns across 8 bases. The origin of this receptor is a female donor with Graves disease. The sequenced sample was peripheral blood mononuclear cells (PBMCs), obtained when the disease was refractory, from a patient treated with antithyroid drugs. CDR3 residues: CASRTGQGEAFF. The DNA for the CDR3 is TGTGCCAGTAGGACCGGACAGGGCGAAGCTTTCTTT.